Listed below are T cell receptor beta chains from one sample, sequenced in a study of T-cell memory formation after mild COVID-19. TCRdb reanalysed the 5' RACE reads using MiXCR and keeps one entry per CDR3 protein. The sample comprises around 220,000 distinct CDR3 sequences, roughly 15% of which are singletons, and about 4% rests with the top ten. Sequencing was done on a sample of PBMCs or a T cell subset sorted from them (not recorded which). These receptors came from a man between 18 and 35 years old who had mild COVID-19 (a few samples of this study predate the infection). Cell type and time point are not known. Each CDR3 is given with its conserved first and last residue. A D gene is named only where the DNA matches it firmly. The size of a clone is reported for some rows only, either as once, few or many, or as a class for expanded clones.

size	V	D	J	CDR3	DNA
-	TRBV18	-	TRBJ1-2	CASSPSWSHGYTF	TGTGCCAGCTCACCAAGTTGGTCGCATGGCTACACCTTC
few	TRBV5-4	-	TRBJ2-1	CASSLVGTRGNEQFF	TGTGCCAGCAGCTTGGTTGGGACCCGGGGAAATGAGCAGTTCTTC
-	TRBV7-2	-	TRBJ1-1	CASSLAVGLSTEAFF	TGTGCCAGCAGCCTTGCCGTGGGTTTAAGCACTGAAGCTTTCTTT
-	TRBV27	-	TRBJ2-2	CASSSSLRGDPGELFF	TGTGCCAGCAGTTCATCCTTGAGGGGCGACCCCGGGGAGCTGTTTTTT
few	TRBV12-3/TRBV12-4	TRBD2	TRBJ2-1	CASGLAGGRNEQFF	TGTGCCAGCGGACTAGCGGGGGGGAGAAATGAGCAGTTCTTC
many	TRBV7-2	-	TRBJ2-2	CASSLVWGQAGELFF	TGTGCCAGCAGCTTAGTTTGGGGGCAAGCCGGGGAGCTGTTTTTT
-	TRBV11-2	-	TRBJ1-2	CASSLDPDGTDGGYTF	TGTGCCAGCAGCTTAGATCCCGACGGGACGGACGGGGGCTACACCTTC
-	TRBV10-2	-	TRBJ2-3	CASSESRGYTDTQYF	TGCGCCAGCAGTGAGTCCCGGGGGTACACAGATACGCAGTATTTT
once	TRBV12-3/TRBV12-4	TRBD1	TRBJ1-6	CASSPRQGPDSPLHF	TGTGCCAGCAGCCCTCGACAGGGGCCCGATTCACCCCTCCACTTT
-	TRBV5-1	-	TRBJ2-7	CASTLHWGAEQYF	TGCGCCAGCACCCTTCATTGGGGAGCCGAGCAGTACTTC